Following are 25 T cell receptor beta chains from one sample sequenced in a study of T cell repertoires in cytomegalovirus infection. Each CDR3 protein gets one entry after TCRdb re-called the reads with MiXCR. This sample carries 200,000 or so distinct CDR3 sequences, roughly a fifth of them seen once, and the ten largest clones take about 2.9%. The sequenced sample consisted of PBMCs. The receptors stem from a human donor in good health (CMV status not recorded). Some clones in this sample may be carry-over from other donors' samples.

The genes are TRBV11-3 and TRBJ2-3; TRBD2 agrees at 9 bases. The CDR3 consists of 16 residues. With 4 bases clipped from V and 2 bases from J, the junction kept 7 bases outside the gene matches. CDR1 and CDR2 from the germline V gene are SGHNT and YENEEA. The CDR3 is CASSSTLAGHTDTQYF. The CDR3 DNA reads TGTGCCAGCAGCTCTACGCTAGCGGGACACACAGATACGCAGTATTTT.

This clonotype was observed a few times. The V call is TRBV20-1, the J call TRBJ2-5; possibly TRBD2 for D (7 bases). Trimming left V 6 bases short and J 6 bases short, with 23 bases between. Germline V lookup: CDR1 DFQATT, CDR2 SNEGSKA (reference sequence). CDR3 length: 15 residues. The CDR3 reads CSALVGGGGVKTQYF. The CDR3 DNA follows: TGCAGTGCCTTAGTAGGGGGGGGAGGCGTAAAGACCCAGTACTTC.

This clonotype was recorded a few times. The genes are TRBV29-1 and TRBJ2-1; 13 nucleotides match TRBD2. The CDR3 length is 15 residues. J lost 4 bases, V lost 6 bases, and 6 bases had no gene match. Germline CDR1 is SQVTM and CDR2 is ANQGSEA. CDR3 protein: CSVSGLAGAYNEQFF. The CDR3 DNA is TGCAGCGTCTCCGGACTAGCGGGGGCTTACAATGAGCAGTTCTTC.

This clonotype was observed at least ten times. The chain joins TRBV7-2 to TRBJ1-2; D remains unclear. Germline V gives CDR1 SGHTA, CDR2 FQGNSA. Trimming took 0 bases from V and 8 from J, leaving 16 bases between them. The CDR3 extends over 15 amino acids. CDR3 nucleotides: TGTGCCAGCAGCTTAGCAATGGCCGGGATAGAAGGCTACACCTTC. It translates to CASSLAMAGIEGYTF. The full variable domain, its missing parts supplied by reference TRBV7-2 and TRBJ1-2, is GAGVSQSPSNKVTEKGKDVELRCDPISGHTALYWYRQSLGQGLEFLIYFQGNSAPDKSGLPSDRFSAERTGGSVSTLTIQRTQQEDSAVYLCASSLAMAGIEGYTFGSGTRLTVV.

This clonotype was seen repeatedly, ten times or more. The CDR3 sequence is CASSLGQGRETQYF. The CDR3, as DNA: TGTGCCAGCAGCTTGGGACAGGGCAGGGAGACCCAGTACTTC. The genes are TRBV5-5 and TRBJ2-5; 7 bases align to TRBD1. CDR1 SGHKS and CDR2 YYEKEE come from the germline V gene (reference sequence). The trim removed 0 bases at V and 5 bases at J, leaving 4 bases unmatched. The length of the CDR3 is 14 residues.

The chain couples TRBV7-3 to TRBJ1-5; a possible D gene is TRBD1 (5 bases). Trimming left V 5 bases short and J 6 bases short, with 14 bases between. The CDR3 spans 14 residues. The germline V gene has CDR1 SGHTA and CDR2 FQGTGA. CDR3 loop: CASSKGPRPQPQHF. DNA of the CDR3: TGTGCCAGCAGCAAGGGACCCAGGCCTCAGCCCCAGCATTTT.

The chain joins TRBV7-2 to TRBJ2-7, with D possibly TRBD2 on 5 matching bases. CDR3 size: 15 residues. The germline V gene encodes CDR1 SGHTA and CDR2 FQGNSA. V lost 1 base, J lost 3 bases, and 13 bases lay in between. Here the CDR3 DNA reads TGTGCCAGCAGCTTAGGGCCGTCACGGGACTACGAGCAGTACTTC. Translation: CASSLGPSRDYEQYF. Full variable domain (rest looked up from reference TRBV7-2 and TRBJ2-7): GAGVSQSPSNKVTEKGKDVELRCDPISGHTALYWYRQSLGQGLEFLIYFQGNSAPDKSGLPSDRFSAERTGGSVSTLTIQRTQQEDSAVYLCASSLGPSRDYEQYFGPGTRLTVT.

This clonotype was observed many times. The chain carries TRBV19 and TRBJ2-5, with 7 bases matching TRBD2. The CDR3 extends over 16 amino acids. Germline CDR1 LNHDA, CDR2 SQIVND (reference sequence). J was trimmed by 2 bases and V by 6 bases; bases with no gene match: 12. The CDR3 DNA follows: TGTGCCAGTAGGGGATGGGGGGGACCCTCGCAAGAGACCCAGTACTTC. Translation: CASRGWGGPSQETQYF.

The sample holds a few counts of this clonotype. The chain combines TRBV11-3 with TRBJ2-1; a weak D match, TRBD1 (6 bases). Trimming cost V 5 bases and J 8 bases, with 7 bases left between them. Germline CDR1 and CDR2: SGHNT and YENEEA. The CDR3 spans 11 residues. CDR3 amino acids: CASSGQYEQFF. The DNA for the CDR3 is TGTGCCAGCAGCGGACAGTATGAGCAGTTCTTC. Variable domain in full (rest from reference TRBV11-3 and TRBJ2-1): EAGVVQSPRYKIIEKKQPVAFWCNPISGHNTLYWYLQNLGQGPELLIRYENEEAVDDSQLPKDRFSAERLKGVDSTLKIQPAELGDSAVYLCASSGQYEQFFGPGTRLTVL.

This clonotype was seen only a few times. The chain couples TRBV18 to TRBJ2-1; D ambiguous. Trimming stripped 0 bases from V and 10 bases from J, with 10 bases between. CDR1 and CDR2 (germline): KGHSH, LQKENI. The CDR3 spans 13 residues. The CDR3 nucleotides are TGTGCCAGCTCACCACCGGCGAGCCGGGAGCAGTTCTTC. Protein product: CASSPPASREQFF.

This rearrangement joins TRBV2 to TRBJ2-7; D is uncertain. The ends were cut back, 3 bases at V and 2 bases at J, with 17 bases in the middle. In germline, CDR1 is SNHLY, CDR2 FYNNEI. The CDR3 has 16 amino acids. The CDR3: CASSDRLTLRAYEQYF. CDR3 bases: TGTGCCAGCAGTGATCGACTGACTCTGAGAGCCTACGAGCAGTACTTC.

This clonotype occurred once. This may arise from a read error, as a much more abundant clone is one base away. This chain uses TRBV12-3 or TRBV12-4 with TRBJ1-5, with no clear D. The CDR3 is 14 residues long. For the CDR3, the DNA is TGTGACAGCAGTTTTCATGAGAGCCTGGCGCCCCAGCATTTT. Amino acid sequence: CDSSFHESLAPQHF.

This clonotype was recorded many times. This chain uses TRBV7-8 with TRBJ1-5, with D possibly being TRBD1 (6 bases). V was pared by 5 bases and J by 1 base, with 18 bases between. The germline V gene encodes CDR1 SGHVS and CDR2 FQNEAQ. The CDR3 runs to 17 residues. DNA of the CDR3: TGTGCCAGCAGCGCGGACGGCGGAGGGGGGAGCAATCAGCCCCAGCATTTT. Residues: CASSADGGGGSNQPQHF.

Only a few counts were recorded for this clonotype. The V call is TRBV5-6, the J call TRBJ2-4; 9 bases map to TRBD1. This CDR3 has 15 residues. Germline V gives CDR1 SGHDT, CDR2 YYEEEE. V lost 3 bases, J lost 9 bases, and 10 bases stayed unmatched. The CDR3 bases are TGTGCCAGCAGCTCTCATGGACAGGGGAGGATCATTCAGTACTTC. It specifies CASSSHGQGRIIQYF.

CDR3 loop: CASSYSATVQFF. The CDR3 region has the DNA TGTGCCAGCAGTTACTCTGCGACGGTACAGTTCTTC. V gene TRBV6-2 or TRBV6-3 combines with J gene TRBJ2-1; no reliable D call. The CDR3 extends over 12 amino acids. Germline CDR1 is MNHEY and CDR2 is SVGEGT. The germline V and J ends were trimmed by 0 bases and 13 bases, with 10 bases remaining between them.

CDR3 region: CASSIPHHLVYNEQFF. The CDR3 nucleotides are TGTGCCAGTAGTATACCCCACCACCTAGTTTACAATGAGCAGTTCTTC. This chain joins TRBV19 and TRBJ2-1, with D unresolved. Deletions cut 2 bases from V and 4 bases from J, with 15 bases between. Per the germline V gene, CDR1 is LNHDA and CDR2 is SQIVND (reference sequence). The length of the CDR3 is 16 residues.

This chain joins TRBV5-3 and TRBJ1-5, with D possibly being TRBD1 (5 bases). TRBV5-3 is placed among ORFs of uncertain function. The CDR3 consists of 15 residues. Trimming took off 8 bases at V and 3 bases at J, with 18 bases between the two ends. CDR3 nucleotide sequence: TGTGCCAGCAGCCTCCCTGACAGCCCCAATCAGCCCCAGCATTTT. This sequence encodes CASSLPDSPNQPQHF.

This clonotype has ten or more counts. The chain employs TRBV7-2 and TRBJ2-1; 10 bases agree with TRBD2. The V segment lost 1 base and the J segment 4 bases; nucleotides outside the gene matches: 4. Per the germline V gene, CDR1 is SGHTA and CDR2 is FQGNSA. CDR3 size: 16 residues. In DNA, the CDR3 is TGTGCCAGCAGCTTAGTAGGGACTAGCGAATACAATGAGCAGTTCTTC. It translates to CASSLVGTSEYNEQFF.

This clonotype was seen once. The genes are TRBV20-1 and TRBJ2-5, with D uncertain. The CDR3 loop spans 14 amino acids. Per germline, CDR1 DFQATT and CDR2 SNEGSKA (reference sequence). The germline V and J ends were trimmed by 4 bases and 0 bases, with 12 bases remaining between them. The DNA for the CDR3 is TGCAGTGCTACCCCCCACTACAACCAAGAGACCCAGTACTTC. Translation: CSATPHYNQETQYF.

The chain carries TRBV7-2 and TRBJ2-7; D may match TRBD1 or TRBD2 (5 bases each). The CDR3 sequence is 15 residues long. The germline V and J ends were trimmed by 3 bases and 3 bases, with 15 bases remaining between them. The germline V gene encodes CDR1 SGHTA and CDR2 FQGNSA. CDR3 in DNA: TGTGCCAGCAGCTTCTATGTAGGGACGGACTACGAGCAGTACTTC. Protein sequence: CASSFYVGTDYEQYF.

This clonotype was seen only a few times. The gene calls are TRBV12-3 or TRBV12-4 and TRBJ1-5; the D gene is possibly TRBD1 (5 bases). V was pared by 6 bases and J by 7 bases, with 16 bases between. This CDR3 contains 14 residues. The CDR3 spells CASSGGVGKQPQHF. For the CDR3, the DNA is TGTGCCAGCAGCGGGGGGGTCGGAAAGCAGCCCCAGCATTTT.

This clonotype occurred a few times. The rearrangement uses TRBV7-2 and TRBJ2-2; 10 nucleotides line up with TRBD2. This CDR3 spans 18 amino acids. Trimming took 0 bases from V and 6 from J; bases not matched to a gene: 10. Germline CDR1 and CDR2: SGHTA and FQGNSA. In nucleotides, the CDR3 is TGTGCCAGCAGCTTAGCAGCTAGCGGGAGCTTGTTCCCCGGGGAGCTGTTTTTT. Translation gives CASSLAASGSLFPGELFF.

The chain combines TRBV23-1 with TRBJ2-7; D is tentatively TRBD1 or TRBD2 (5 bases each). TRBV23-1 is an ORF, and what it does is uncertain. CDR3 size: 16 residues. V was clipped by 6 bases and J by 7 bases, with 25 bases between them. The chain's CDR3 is CASSHSPGLAAREQYF. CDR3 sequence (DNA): TGCGCCAGCAGCCATAGTCCGGGGCTAGCCGCTCGAGAGCAGTACTTC.

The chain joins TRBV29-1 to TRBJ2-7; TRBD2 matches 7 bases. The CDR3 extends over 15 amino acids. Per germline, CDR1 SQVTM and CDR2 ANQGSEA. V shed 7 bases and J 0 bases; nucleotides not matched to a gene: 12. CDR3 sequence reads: CSARDWGGVSYEQYF. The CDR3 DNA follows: TGCAGCGCCCGAGATTGGGGGGGAGTCTCCTACGAGCAGTACTTC.

The CDR3 loop reads CASSEGLWGVTEAFF. The DNA for the CDR3 is TGTGCCAGCAGCGAGGGGTTGTGGGGCGTCACTGAAGCTTTCTTT. The chain employs TRBV7-2 and TRBJ1-1; TRBD1 is a possible D gene (5 bases). V lost 5 bases, J lost 4 bases, and 17 bases lay in between. Germline-derived CDR1 and CDR2 are SGHTA and FQGNSA. The CDR3 contains 15 residues.